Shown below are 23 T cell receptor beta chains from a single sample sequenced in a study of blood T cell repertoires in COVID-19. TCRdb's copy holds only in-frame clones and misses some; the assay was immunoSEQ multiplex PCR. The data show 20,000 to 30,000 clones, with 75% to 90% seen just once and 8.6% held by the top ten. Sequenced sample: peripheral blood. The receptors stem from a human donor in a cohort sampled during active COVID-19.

CDR3 in amino acids: CASSYSEGMSNQPQHF. The CDR3, as DNA: TGTGCCAGCAGTTACTCTGAGGGTATGAGCAATCAGCCCCAGCATTTT. The chain uses TRBV6-5 and TRBJ1-5; D not certain. Between the trimmed V and J ends, which lost 0 bases and 1 base, there was a span of 10 bases. CDR1 is MNHEY and CDR2 is SVGAGI in the germline V gene. The CDR3 is made up of 16 amino acids.

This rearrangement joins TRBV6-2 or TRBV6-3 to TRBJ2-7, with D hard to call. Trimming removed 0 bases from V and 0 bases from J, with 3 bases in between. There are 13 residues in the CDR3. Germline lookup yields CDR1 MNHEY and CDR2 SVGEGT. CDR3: CASSYSSSYEQYF. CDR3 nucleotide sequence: TGTGCCAGCAGTTACTCGAGCTCCTACGAGCAGTACTTC.

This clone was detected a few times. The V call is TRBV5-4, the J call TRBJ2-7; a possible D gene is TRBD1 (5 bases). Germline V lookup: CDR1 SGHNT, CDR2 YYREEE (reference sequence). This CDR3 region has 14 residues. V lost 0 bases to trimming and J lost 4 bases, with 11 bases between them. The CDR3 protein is CASSLAGSGYEQYF. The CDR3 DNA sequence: TGTGCCAGCAGCTTGGCAGGGTCCGGGTACGAGCAGTACTTC.

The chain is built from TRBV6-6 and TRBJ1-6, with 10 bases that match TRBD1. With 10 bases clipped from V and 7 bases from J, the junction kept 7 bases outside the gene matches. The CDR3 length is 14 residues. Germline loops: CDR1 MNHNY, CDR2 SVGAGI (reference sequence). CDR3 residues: CATQPGQGNSPLHF. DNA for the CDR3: TGTGCCACCCAGCCGGGACAGGGGAATTCACCCCTCCACTTT.

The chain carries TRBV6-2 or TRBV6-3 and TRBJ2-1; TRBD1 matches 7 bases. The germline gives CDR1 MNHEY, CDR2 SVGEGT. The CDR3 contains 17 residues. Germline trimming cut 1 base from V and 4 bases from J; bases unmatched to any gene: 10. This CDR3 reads CASSYLYGTANYNEQFF. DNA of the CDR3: TGTGCCAGCAGTTACTTATATGGGACAGCTAATTACAATGAGCAGTTCTTC.

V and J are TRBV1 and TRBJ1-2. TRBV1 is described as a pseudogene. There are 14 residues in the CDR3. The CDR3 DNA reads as TGCACCAGCAGCCAACTCTCCAGCGCGTATGGCTACACCTTC. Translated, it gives CTSSQLSSAYGYTF.

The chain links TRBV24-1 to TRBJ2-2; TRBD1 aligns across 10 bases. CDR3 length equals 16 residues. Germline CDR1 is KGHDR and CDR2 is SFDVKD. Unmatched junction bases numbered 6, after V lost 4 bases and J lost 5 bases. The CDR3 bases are TGTGCCACCAGTGACGCCGGGACAGGGGAAACCGGGGAGCTGTTTTTT. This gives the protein CATSDAGTGETGELFF.

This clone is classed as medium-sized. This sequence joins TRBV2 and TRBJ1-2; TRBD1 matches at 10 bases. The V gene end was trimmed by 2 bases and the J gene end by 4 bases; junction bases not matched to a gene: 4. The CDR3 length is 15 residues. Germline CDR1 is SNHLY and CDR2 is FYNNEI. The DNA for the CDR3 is TGTGCCAGCAGTGAAACCCGGGACAGGGGCTATGGCTACACCTTC. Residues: CASSETRDRGYGYTF.

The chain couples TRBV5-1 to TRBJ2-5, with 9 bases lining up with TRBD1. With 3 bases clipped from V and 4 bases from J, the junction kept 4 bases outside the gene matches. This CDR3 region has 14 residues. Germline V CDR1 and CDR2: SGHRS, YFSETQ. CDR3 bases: TGCGCCAGCAGCTCGGGACAGGGAAGAGAGACCCAGTACTTC. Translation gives CASSSGQGRETQYF. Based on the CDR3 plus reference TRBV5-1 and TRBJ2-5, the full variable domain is KAGVTQTPRYLIKTRGQQVTLSCSPISGHRSVSWYQQTPGQGLQFLFEYFSETQRNKGNFPGRFSGRQFSNSRSEMNVSTLELGDSALYLCASSSGQGRETQYFGPGTRLLVL.

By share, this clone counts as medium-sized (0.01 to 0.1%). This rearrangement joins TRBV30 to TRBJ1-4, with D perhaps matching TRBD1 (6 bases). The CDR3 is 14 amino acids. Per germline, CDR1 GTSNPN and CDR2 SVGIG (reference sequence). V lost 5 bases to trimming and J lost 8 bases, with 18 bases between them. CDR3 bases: TGTGCCTGGGGGTCCCCTGGGGGCGCCGAAAAACTGTTTTTT. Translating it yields CAWGSPGGAEKLFF.

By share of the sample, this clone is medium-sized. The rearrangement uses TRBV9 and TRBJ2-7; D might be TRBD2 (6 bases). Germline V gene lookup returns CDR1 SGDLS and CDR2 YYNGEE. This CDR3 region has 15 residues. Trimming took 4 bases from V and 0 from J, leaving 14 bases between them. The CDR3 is CASSFGTLSSYEQYF. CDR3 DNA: TGTGCCAGCAGCTTCGGGACTCTAAGCTCCTACGAGCAGTACTTC.

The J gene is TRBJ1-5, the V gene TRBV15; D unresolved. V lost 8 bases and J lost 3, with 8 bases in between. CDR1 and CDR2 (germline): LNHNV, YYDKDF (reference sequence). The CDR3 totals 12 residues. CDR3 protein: CATQTVNQPQHF. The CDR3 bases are TGTGCCACCCAAACGGTCAATCAGCCCCAGCATTTT.

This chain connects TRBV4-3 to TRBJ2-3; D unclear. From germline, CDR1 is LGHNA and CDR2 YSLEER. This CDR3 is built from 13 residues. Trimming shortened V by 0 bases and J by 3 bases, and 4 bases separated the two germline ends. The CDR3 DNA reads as TGCGCCAGCAGCCAAGATGCGACAGATACGCAGTATTTT. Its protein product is CASSQDATDTQYF.

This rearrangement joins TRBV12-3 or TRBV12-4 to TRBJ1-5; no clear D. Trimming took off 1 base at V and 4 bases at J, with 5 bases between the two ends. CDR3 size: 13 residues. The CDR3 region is CASSLGANQPQHF. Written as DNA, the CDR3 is TGTGCCAGCAGTTTAGGGGCTAATCAGCCCCAGCATTTT.

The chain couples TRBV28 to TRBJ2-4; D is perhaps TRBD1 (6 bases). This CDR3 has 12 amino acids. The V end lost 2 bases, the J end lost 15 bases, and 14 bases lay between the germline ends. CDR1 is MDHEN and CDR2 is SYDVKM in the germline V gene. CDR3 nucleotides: TGTGCCAGCAGTTTACAAGGGGGATTGTTGTACTTC. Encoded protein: CASSLQGGLLYF.

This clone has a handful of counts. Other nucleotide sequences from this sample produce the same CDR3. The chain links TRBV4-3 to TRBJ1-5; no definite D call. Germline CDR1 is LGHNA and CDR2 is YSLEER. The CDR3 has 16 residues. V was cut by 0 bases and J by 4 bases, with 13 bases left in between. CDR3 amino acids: CASSQDLRGGNQPQHF. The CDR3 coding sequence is TGCGCCAGCAGCCAAGATCTGCGGGGTGGGAATCAGCCCCAGCATTTT.

The CDR3 sequence: CASSLKGQSSSQETQYF. In DNA form, the CDR3 reads TGTGCCAGCAGCTTAAAAGGACAGTCGTCGTCGCAAGAGACCCAGTACTTC. This chain joins TRBV7-2 and TRBJ2-5; possible D gene TRBD1, 6 bases. CDR1 and CDR2 (germline): SGHTA, FQGNSA. V shed 2 bases and J shed 2 bases, with 18 bases lying between them. This CDR3 comprises 17 residues.

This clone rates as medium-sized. CDR3: CASSWDSSYNEQFF. The DNA for the CDR3 is TGTGCCAGCAGTTGGGACAGCTCCTACAATGAGCAGTTCTTC. The chain joins TRBV6-2 or TRBV6-3 to TRBJ2-1; TRBD1 matches at 7 bases. The CDR3 is 14 amino acids. Germline loops: CDR1 MNHEY, CDR2 SVGEGT. Trimming cost V 4 bases and J 0 bases; bases outside gene matches: 0.

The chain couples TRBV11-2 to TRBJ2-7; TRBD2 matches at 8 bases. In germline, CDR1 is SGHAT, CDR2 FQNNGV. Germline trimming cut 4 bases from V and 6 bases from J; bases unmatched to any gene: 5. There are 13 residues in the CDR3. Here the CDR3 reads CASSSGLEVEQYF. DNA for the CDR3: TGTGCCAGCAGCTCGGGACTAGAAGTCGAGCAGTACTTC.

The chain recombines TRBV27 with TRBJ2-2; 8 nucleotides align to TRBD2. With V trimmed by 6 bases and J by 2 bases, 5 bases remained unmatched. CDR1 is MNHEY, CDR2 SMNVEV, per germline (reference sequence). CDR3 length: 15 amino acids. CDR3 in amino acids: CASSPSGRNTGELFF. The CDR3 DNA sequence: TGTGCCAGCAGCCCTAGCGGGCGTAACACCGGGGAGCTGTTTTTT.

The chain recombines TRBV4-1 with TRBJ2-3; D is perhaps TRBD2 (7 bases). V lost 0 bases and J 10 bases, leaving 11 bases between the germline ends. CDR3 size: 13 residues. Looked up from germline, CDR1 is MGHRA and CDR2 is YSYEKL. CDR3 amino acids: CASSQEGGAAQYF. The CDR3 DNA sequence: TGCGCCAGCAGCCAAGAGGGGGGGGCGGCGCAGTATTTT.

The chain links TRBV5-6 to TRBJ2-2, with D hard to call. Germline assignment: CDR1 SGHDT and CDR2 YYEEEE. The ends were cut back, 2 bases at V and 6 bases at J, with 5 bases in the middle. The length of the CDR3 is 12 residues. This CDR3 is CASSFNAGELFF. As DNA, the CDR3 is TGTGCCAGCAGCTTTAATGCCGGGGAGCTGTTTTTT.

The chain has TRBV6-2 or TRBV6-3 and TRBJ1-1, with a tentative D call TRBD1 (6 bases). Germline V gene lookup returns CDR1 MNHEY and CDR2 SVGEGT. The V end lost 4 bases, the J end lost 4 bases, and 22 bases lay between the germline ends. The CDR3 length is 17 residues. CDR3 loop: CASSSWGGRTFGTEAFF. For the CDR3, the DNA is TGTGCCAGCAGTTCGTGGGGGGGCCGTACCTTCGGCACTGAAGCTTTCTTT.